Listed here are 30 T cell receptor beta chains from one sample, sequenced in a study of identical twins. TCRdb re-called the 5' RACE reads with MiXCR, one entry per CDR3 protein. The table lists roughly 1,500,000 distinct CDR3 sequences, about 32% of them singletons, with 0.25% to 0.3% in the top ten. Sequencing was done on a sample of cord blood. The receptors shown here come from a newborn girl in good health.

A single count supports this clonotype. This chain joins TRBV5-1 and TRBJ2-7; D is possibly TRBD2 (6 bases). Trimming removed 0 bases at V and 7 bases at J, with 23 bases between. Germline-derived CDR1 and CDR2 are SGHRS and YFSETQ. The length of the CDR3 is 17 residues. This CDR3 reads CASSLARDFPGVNEQYF. CDR3 DNA: TGCGCCAGCAGCTTGGCTAGGGACTTTCCGGGAGTCAATGAGCAGTACTTC.

This clonotype has more than one count but fewer than ten. The V and J genes are TRBV9 and TRBJ1-1, with 9 bases fitting TRBD1. The trim removed 0 bases at V and 1 base at J, leaving 1 base unmatched. CDR1 is SGDLS and CDR2 is YYNGEE in the germline V gene. The CDR3 length is 15 residues. The CDR3 coding sequence is TGTGCCAGCAGCGTAGAACAGGGGGCGAACACTGAAGCTTTCTTT. Encoded protein: CASSVEQGANTEAFF.

The V call is TRBV7-2, the J call TRBJ2-1, with a weak D call TRBD1 (6 bases). The CDR3 sequence is 18 residues long. Germline lookup yields CDR1 SGHTA and CDR2 FQGNSA. V was cut by 1 base and J by 6 bases, with 22 bases left in between. This chain's CDR3 is CASSLVAGDLLGTNEQFF. The CDR3 DNA is TGTGCCAGCAGCTTAGTTGCAGGGGACCTTCTGGGGACCAATGAGCAGTTCTTC.

This clonotype has only a few counts. The rearrangement joins TRBV20-1 to TRBJ1-2; TRBD1 matches at 7 bases. The length of the CDR3 is 14 residues. Germline CDR1 DFQATT, CDR2 SNEGSKA (reference sequence). J lost 6 bases, V lost 0 bases, and 7 bases had no gene match. Here the CDR3 reads CSARDLKGAHGYTF. The CDR3 nucleotides are TGCAGTGCTAGAGATCTTAAGGGGGCGCATGGCTACACCTTC.

About this clonotype itself: A much larger clone is a single base away; this may be a read error. The gene calls are TRBV4-2 and TRBJ2-7; D gene uncertain. The CDR3 is made up of 11 amino acids. Germline assignment: CDR1 LGHNA and CDR2 YNFKEQ. CDR3 residues: CASSQDNELYF. In DNA form, the CDR3 reads TGTGCCAGCAGCCAAGACAACGAGCTGTACTTC.

The J gene is TRBJ2-2, the V gene TRBV5-1; 13 bases map to TRBD2. CDR1 SGHRS and CDR2 YFSETQ come from the germline V gene. CDR3 length: 16 amino acids. V lost 5 bases and J lost 5; bases outside the gene matches: 6. The CDR3 spells CASRTTSGRDTGELFF. CDR3 nucleotides: TGCGCCAGCAGAACCACTAGCGGGAGGGATACCGGGGAGCTGTTTTTT.

The chain couples TRBV2 to TRBJ1-2; 7 nucleotides line up with TRBD1. From germline, CDR1 is SNHLY and CDR2 FYNNEI. This CDR3 spans 12 amino acids. V was clipped by 6 bases and J by 8 bases; unmatched bases: 6. The CDR3 protein is CASRTGTKGYTF. CDR3 DNA sequence: TGTGCCAGCAGGACAGGGACAAAAGGCTACACCTTC.

The chain links TRBV2 to TRBJ1-1, with 11 bases that match TRBD1. The CDR3 spans 16 residues. The germline CDR1 and CDR2 sequences are SNHLY and FYNNEI. V shed 1 base and J 10 bases; nucleotides not matched to a gene: 11. The CDR3 nucleotides read TGTGCCAGCAGTGAAGTCTCTTCGGGGACAGGGGGTAGAGCTTTCTTT. This sequence encodes CASSEVSSGTGGRAFF.

The V gene is TRBV7-2, the J gene TRBJ2-2, with 8 bases matching TRBD2. Losses at the gene ends were 5 bases for V and 2 bases for J; bases not matched to a gene: 4. Germline values: CDR1 SGHTA, CDR2 FQGNSA. The CDR3 runs 15 residues. Here the CDR3 reads CASSRLATNTGELFF. The CDR3 region has the DNA TGTGCCAGCAGCCGACTAGCGACAAACACCGGGGAGCTGTTTTTT.

This clonotype was counted between two and nine times. The chain carries TRBV11-2 and TRBJ2-1; the match to TRBD2 covers 8 bases. The germline gives CDR1 SGHAT, CDR2 FQNNGV. V lost 1 base, J lost 4 bases, and 9 bases stayed unmatched. CDR3 length equals 17 residues. This CDR3 is CASSLGPQRGSYNEQFF. As DNA, the CDR3 is TGTGCCAGCAGCTTAGGGCCCCAGCGGGGGAGTTACAATGAGCAGTTCTTC.

Notes on this clonotype: The junction does not match germline at one end; this may be a read error. V gene TRBV5-1 combines with J gene TRBJ2-3; TRBD2 matches 11 bases. This CDR3 has 17 residues. Germline lookup yields CDR1 SGHRS and CDR2 YFSETQ. CDR3 bases: TGCGCCAGCAGCTTGGGAGTAGCGGGGGGGCCGACAGATGCGCAGTATTTT. It translates to CASSLGVAGGPTDAQYF.

This clonotype occurred a few times. J is TRBJ1-6 and V is TRBV20-1; D is perhaps TRBD1 (6 bases). The CDR3 is made up of 14 amino acids. Germline CDR1 DFQATT, CDR2 SNEGSKA (reference sequence). V lost 0 bases and J 13 bases, leaving 16 bases between the germline ends. The CDR3 region is CSAREQGFRIPLHF. The CDR3 DNA is TGCAGTGCTAGAGAACAGGGTTTTCGGATCCCCCTCCACTTT.

To note about this clonotype: A junction boundary mismatches the germline segment, possibly from a read error. The V gene is TRBV28, the J gene TRBJ1-6, with 8 bases matching TRBD1. The CDR3 spans 14 residues. Germline V gives CDR1 MDHEN, CDR2 SYDVKM. The CDR3 region has the DNA TGTGCCAGCAGTCTTAGACAGGGGAATTCACCCCCCCACTTT. This translates into CASSLRQGNSPPHF. The whole variable domain, remainder taken from reference TRBV28 and TRBJ1-6, is DVKVTQSSRYLVKRTGEKVFLECVQDMDHENMFWYRQDPGLGLRLIYFSYDVKMKEKGDIPEGYSVSREKKERFSLILESASTNQTSMYLCASSLRQGNSPPHFGNGTRLTVT.

The gene calls are TRBV4-2 and TRBJ2-2; D may be TRBD2 (5 bases). Between the trimmed V and J ends, which lost 7 bases and 6 bases, there was a span of 15 bases. From germline, CDR1 is LGHNA and CDR2 YNFKEQ. The CDR3 loop spans 14 amino acids. CDR3 sequence: CASNRGSSSGELFF. The DNA for the CDR3 is TGTGCCAGCAATCGAGGGAGTAGCTCCGGGGAGCTGTTTTTT.

This chain connects TRBV7-9 to TRBJ2-5, with a tentative D call TRBD1 (6 bases). The DNA end lines up better with TRBJ2-1; the J call may be wrong. Germline V gives CDR1 SEHNR, CDR2 FQNEAQ (reference sequence). This CDR3 spans 14 amino acids. CDR3 DNA sequence: TGTGCCAGCAGCTTACAAGACAGGCAAGAGACCCAGTTCTTC. Residues: CASSLQDRQETQFF.

In this sample, this clonotype turned up a few times. V is TRBV5-8 and J is TRBJ2-4; 8 nucleotides align to TRBD1. CDR3 length equals 16 residues. Looked up from germline, CDR1 is SGHTS and CDR2 is YDEGEE. J was trimmed by 0 bases and V by 6 bases; bases with no gene match: 8. CDR3 amino acids: CASTFQGARAKNIQYF. CDR3 coding DNA: TGTGCCAGCACTTTCCAGGGGGCGCGAGCCAAAAACATTCAGTACTTC.

The genes are TRBV3-1 and TRBJ1-2, with D possibly matching TRBD1 (5 bases). Looked up from germline, CDR1 is LGHDT and CDR2 is YNNKEL (reference sequence). This CDR3 contains 16 residues. V was pared by 6 bases and J by 4 bases, with 21 bases between. The CDR3 loop reads CASRPTGPGRVYGYTF. As DNA, the CDR3 is TGTGCCAGCAGACCTACCGGACCGGGGCGCGTCTATGGCTACACCTTC.

This clonotype occurred a few times. The V call is TRBV10-3, the J call TRBJ2-7; tentatively, D is TRBD2 (6 bases). The CDR3 has 13 amino acids. The V gene lost 4 bases and the J gene lost 6 bases, with 13 bases spanning the gap. CDR1 and CDR2 from the germline V gene are ENHRY and SYGVKD. In DNA form, the CDR3 reads TGTGCCATCAGTGGGACTACTAGGGTCGAGCAGTACTTC. Translating it yields CAISGTTRVEQYF.

The CDR3 DNA sequence: TGTGCCAGCAGAGGGACTAGCGGAGGGGACGAGCAGTACTTC. Protein product: CASRGTSGGDEQYF. The V call is TRBV12-3 or TRBV12-4, the J call TRBJ2-7; 11 nucleotides agree with TRBD2. The CDR3 totals 14 residues. V gave up 6 bases and J gave up 5 bases; unmatched junction bases: 6.

This chain joins TRBV20-1 and TRBJ1-5; D not resolved. The V and J ends lost 2 bases and 3 bases respectively, with 8 bases between them. The CDR3 totals 13 residues. Germline-derived CDR1 and CDR2 are DFQATT and SNEGSKA (reference sequence). CDR3 DNA: TGCAGTGCTAGAAACGGCGTCAATCAGCCCCAGCATTTT. Residues: CSARNGVNQPQHF.

The chain has TRBV7-9 and TRBJ2-3; TRBD2 matches at 14 bases. Germline V gene lookup returns CDR1 SEHNR and CDR2 FQNEAQ (reference sequence). The CDR3 is 17 amino acids. V lost 4 bases and J lost 0; bases outside the gene matches: 3. This CDR3 is CASSSWTSGGSTDTQYF. The CDR3 bases are TGTGCCAGCAGCTCCTGGACTAGCGGGGGGAGCACAGATACGCAGTATTTT.

This sequence joins TRBV4-2 and TRBJ2-1, with 7 bases identical to TRBD2. In germline, CDR1 is LGHNA, CDR2 YNFKEQ. The trim removed 0 bases at V and 3 bases at J, leaving 8 bases unmatched. CDR3 size: 17 residues. The CDR3 DNA is TGTGCCAGCAGCCAAGACCTAGCGGAGACTGTCTACAATGAGCAGTTCTTC. Its translation is CASSQDLAETVYNEQFF.

This clonotype was recorded a few times. The rearrangement uses TRBV9 and TRBJ2-3, with D possibly being TRBD2 (7 bases). Germline V gene lookup returns CDR1 SGDLS and CDR2 YYNGEE. This CDR3 region has 16 residues. Between the trimmed V and J ends, which lost 0 bases and 4 bases, there was a span of 15 bases. The CDR3 sequence: CASSVGGGAFPDTQYF. The DNA for the CDR3 is TGTGCCAGCAGCGTAGGCGGGGGCGCGTTCCCAGATACGCAGTATTTT.

This rearrangement joins TRBV29-1 to TRBJ2-1, with D maybe TRBD1 (6 bases). The last part of the DNA fits TRBJ2-7 better; the J call may be wrong. CDR1 SQVTM and CDR2 ANQGSEA come from the germline V gene. The CDR3 runs to 14 residues. The CDR3 DNA reads TGCAGCGTTGTTGGGGGCAGCTCCTACAATGAGCAGTACTTC. Its protein product is CSVVGGSSYNEQYF.

The J gene is TRBJ1-1, the V gene TRBV20-1, with D unclear. Germline V gene sequence: CDR1 DFQATT, CDR2 SNEGSKA (reference sequence). Trimming stripped 3 bases from V and 3 bases from J, with 5 bases between. The CDR3 has 11 residues. CDR3 sequence: CSASWDTEAFF. The CDR3 DNA reads as TGCAGTGCTAGCTGGGACACTGAAGCTTTCTTT.

This clonotype was detected only once. Compared with germline, one end of the junction differs, possibly owing to a read error. The J gene is TRBJ2-5, the V gene TRBV7-9; D unresolved. CDR1 and CDR2 (germline): SEHNR, FQNEAQ (reference sequence). The CDR3 has 8 amino acids. Here the CDR3 DNA reads TGTGCCAGCAGCTTATCTGATTTC. It specifies CASSLSDF. Filled out from reference TRBV7-9 and TRBJ2-5, the complete variable domain reads DTGVSQNPRHKITKRGQNVTFRCDPISEHNRLYWYRQTLGQGPEFLTYFQNEAQLEKSRLLSDRFSAERPKGSFSTLEIQRTEQGDSAMYLCASSLSDFGPGTRLLVL.

This clonotype has more than one count but fewer than ten. This chain links TRBV6-6 with TRBJ2-7; D is unresolved. This CDR3 region has 15 residues. V lost 7 bases and J 0 bases, leaving 16 bases between the germline ends. Germline V gene sequence: CDR1 MNHNY, CDR2 SVGAGI (reference sequence). CDR3 loop: CASTLEATSSYEQYF. The CDR3 DNA follows: TGTGCCAGCACCTTAGAGGCTACGTCCTCCTACGAGCAGTACTTC.

The chain is built from TRBV5-1 and TRBJ1-2, with 7 nucleotides matching TRBD1. The CDR3 has 12 residues. The ends lost 3 bases at V and 8 bases at J; junction bases unmatched: 4. Germline V gene data show CDR1 as SGHRS and CDR2 as YFSETQ. CDR3 in amino acids: CASSSGTVGYTF. For the CDR3, the DNA is TGCGCCAGCAGCTCCGGGACAGTCGGCTACACCTTC.

This clonotype occurred many times. The J gene is TRBJ1-2, the V gene TRBV29-1; a possible D gene is TRBD1 (5 bases). CDR1 and CDR2 (germline): SQVTM, ANQGSEA. V was cut by 3 bases and J by 1 base, with 9 bases left in between. There are 13 residues in the CDR3. CDR3 coding DNA: TGCAGCGTTGAGAAGGGACGTAACTATGGCTACACCTTC. Translated, it gives CSVEKGRNYGYTF.

The rearrangement links TRBV14 to TRBJ1-3; D perhaps matches TRBD1 (6 bases). This CDR3 region has 14 residues. The V gene's germline CDR1 is SGHDN and CDR2 FVKESK. Deletions cut 4 bases from V and 8 bases from J, with 15 bases between. CDR3 loop: CASSRDRPTYTIYF. CDR3 bases: TGTGCCAGCAGCCGAGACAGGCCGACCTACACCATATATTTT. The whole variable domain, filled in from reference TRBV14 and TRBJ1-3, reads EAGVTQFPSHSVIEKGQTVTLRCDPISGHDNLYWYRRVMGKEIKFLLHFVKESKQDESGMPNNRFLAERTGGTYSTLKVQPAELEDSGVYFCASSRDRPTYTIYFGEGSWLTVV.